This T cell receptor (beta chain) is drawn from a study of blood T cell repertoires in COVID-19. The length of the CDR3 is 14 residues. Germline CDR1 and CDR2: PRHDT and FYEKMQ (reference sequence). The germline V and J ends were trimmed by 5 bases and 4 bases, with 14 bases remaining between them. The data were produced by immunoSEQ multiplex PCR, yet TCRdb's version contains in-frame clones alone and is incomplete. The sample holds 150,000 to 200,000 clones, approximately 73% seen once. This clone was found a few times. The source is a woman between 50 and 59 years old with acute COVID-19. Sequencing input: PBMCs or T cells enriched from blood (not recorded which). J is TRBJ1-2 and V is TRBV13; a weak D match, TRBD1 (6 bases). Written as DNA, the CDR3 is TGTGCCAGCAGCGCAGGACAGACTTCCTATGGCTACACCTTC. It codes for CASSAGQTSYGYTF.